The sequence of this T cell receptor (beta chain) was determined in a study of cytomegalovirus exposure and HLA in healthy donors. Study background: HLA-typed donors contributed approximately 86 million unique TCRs, which were held in an early data release.

The primer mix had 60 Vbeta and 13 Jbeta primers. As processed by the authors: Among the unique TCR beta chains that a later analysis counted, about 81 million in all, roughly 9.9 million were shared. Assay: immunoSEQ multiplex PCR; the TCRdb copy retains only in-frame clones and omits some. The V and J calls and clone size come from that table; D and trimming were worked out from the DNA. The table has 84,000 or so clones, 70% to 80% seen once. Study-level findings and limits: The authors excluded some V segments, including TRBV6-2 and TRBV6-3, as indistinguishable.

Trimming removed 8 bases from V and 4 bases from J; junction bases left unmatched: 4. The length of the CDR3 is 12 residues. Germline CDR1 is LNHDA and CDR2 is SQIVND (reference sequence). Concerning this clone itself: Its antigen is as yet unknown.

V usage is TRBV19 and J usage is TRBJ1-2; TRBD1 matches 7 bases. Sequencing input: PBMCs. This sequence originates from a man aged 50-59 years in good health and CMV-seronegative. As DNA, the CDR3 is TGTGCCAGTTCCCGACAGGGCTATGGCTACACCTTC. As protein: CASSRQGYGYTF. The full variable domain, in which reference TRBV19 and TRBJ1-2 provide the parts outside the CDR3, is DGGITQSPKYLFRKEGQNVTLSCEQNLNHDAMYWYRQDPGQGLRLIYYSQIVNDFQKGDIAEGYSVSREKKESFPLTVTSAQKNPTAFYLCASSRQGYGYTFGSGTRLTVV.